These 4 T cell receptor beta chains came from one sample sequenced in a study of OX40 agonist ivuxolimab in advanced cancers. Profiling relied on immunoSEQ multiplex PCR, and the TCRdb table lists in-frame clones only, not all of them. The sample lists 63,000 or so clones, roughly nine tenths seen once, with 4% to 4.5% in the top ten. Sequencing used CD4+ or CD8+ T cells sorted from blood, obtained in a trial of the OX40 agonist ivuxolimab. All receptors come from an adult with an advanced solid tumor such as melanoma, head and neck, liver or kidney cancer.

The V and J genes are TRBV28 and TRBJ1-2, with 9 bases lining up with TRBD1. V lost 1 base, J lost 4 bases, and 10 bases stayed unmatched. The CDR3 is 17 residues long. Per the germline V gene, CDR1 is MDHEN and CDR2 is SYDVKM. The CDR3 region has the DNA TGTGCCAGCAGTTTATTGAGACCGGGACAGGGAATCTATGGCTACACCTTC. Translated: CASSLLRPGQGIYGYTF.

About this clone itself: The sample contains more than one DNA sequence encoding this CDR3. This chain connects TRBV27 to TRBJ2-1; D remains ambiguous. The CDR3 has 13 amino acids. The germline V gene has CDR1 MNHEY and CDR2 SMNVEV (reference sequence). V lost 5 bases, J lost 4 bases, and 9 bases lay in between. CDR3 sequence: CASSLGLYNEQFF. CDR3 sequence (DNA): TGTGCCAGCAGTCTCGGGCTTTACAATGAGCAGTTCTTC.

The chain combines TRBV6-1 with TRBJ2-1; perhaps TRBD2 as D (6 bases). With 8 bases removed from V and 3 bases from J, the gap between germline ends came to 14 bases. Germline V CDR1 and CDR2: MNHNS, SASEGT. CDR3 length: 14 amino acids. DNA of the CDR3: TGTGCCAGCGGCGCGGGGAGAGTCTACAATGAGCAGTTCTTC. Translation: CASGAGRVYNEQFF.

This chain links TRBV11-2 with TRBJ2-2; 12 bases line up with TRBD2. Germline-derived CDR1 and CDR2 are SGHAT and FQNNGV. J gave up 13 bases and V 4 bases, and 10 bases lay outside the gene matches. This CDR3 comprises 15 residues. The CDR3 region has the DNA TGTGCCAGCAGCTGGGAGACTAGCGGGGGCCTACCGCTGTTTTTT. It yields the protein CASSWETSGGLPLFF.